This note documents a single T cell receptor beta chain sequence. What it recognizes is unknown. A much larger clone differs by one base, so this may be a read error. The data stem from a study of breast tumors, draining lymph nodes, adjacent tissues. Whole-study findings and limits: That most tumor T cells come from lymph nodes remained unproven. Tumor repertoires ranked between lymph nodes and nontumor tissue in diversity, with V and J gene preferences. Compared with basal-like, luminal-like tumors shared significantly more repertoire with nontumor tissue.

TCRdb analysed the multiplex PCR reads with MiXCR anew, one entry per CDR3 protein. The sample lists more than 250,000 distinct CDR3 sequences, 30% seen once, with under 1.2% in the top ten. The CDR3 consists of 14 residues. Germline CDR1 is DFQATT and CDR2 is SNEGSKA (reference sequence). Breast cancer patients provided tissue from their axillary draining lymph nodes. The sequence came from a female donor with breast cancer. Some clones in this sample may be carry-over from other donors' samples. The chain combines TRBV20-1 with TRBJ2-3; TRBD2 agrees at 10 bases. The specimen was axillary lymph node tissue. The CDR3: CISSGRASTATQYF. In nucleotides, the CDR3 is TGCATCTCAAGCGGGAGGGCGAGCACAGCTACGCAGTATTTT.